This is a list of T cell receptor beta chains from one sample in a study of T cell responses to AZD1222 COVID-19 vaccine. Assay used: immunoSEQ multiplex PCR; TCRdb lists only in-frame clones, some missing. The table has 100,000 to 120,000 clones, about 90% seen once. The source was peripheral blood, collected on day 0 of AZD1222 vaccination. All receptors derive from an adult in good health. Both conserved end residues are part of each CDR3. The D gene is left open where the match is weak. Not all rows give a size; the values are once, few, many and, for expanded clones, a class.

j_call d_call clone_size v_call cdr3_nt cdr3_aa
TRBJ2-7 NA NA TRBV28 TGTGCCAGCACTCCCGGGGGAACGGGGGACTCCTACGAGCAGTACTTC CASTPGGTGDSYEQYF
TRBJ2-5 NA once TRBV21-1 TGTGCCAGCAGCAAAGGGAATCCGGGAGGGGAGACCCAGTACTTC CASSKGNPGGETQYF
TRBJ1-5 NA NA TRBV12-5 TGTGCTAGTGCCTTACAATCGGGTAACCCCAGCAATCAGCCCCAGCATTTT CASALQSGNPSNQPQHF
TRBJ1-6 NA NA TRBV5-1 TGCGCCAGCAGCCAGACCGGGACGGCTAATTCACCCCTCCACTTT CASSQTGTANSPLHF
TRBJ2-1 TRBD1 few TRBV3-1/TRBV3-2 TGTGCCAGCAGCCCCCCGGACAGGGGGCGTACTTATGAGCAGTTCTTC CASSPPDRGRTYEQFF
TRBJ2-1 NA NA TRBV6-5 TGTGCCAGCAGTCCTCTTAGCGGCTCCTACAATGAGCAGTTCTTC CASSPLSGSYNEQFF
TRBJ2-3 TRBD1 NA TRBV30 TGTGCCTGGAGTGTAGGGACAGGGATCACAGATACGCAGTATTTT CAWSVGTGITDTQYF
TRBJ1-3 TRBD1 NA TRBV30 TGTGCCTGGAGTGTCAGGGGGGGTCCCTCTGGAAACACCATATATTTT CAWSVRGGPSGNTIYF
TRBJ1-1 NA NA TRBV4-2 TGTGCCAGCAGCCTACAGGGAGACACTGAAGCTTTCTTT CASSLQGDTEAFF
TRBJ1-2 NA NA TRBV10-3 TGTGCCATCGCCTTACGGGGGGAGAGCTATGGCTACACCTTC CAIALRGESYGYTF
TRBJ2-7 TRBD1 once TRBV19 TGTGCCAGTAGTATTGGGGACAGGGCGTCCTACGAGCAGTACTTC CASSIGDRASYEQYF
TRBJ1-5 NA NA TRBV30 TGTGCCTGGGGTGGACAGCTTTATCAGCCCCAGCATTTT CAWGGQLYQPQHF
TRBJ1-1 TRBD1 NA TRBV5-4 TGTGCCAGCAACAGACAGGGAGGGTACACTGAAGCTTTCTTT CASNRQGGYTEAFF
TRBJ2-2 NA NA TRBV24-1 TGTGCCACTCAGGACAGCTACACCGGGGAGCTGTTTTTT CATQDSYTGELFF
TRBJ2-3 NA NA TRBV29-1 TGCAGCTTCCGACCAACAGATACGCAGTATTTT CSFRPTDTQYF
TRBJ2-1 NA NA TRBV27 TGTGCCAGCAGTCCCCGGGGGAGCAATGAGCAGTTCTTC CASSPRGSNEQFF
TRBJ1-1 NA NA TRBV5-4 TGTGCCAGCAGCATGAACCAGGGGACTGAAGCTTTCTTT CASSMNQGTEAFF
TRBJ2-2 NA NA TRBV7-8 TGTGCCAGCAGCCCTTCCGGGACCATGAACACCGGGGAGCTGTTTTTT CASSPSGTMNTGELFF
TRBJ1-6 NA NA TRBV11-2 TGTGCCAGCAGCCGTAACCCCTATAATTCACCCCTCCACTTT CASSRNPYNSPLHF
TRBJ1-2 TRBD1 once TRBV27 TGTGCCAGCAGACTTCAGGGGGCCGGTAGCTATGGCTACACCTTC CASRLQGAGSYGYTF
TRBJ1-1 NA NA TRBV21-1 TGTGCCAGCAGCGACAGGGGTACTGAAGCTTTCTTT CASSDRGTEAFF
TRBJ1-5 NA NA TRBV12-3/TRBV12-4 TGTGCCAGCAGTTTGAAGCGGAATTCCCAGCATTTT CASSLKRNSQHF
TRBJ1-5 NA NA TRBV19 TGTGCCAGTAGCATAGTCAATCAGCCCCAGCATTTT CASSIVNQPQHF
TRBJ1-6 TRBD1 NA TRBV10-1 TGCGCCAGCAGCCGGGACAGAAATTCACCCCTCCACTTT CASSRDRNSPLHF
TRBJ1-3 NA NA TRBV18 TGTGCCAGCTCACCACCCAGGGTGTCTGGAAACACCATATATTTT CASSPPRVSGNTIYF
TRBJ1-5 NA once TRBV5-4 TGTGCCAGCAGCCTGGGGCCAGATAGCAATCAGCCCCAGCATTTT CASSLGPDSNQPQHF
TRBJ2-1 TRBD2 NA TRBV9 TGTGCCAGCAGCCCTCGACTAGCGGGGGGGCCATGGTTTGAGCAGTTCTTC CASSPRLAGGPWFEQFF
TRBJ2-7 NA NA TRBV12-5 TGTGCTAGTGGTTCCTCAAGGGACGTATCCTACGAGCAGTACTTC CASGSSRDVSYEQYF
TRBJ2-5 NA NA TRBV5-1 TGCGCCAGCAGCTTGGGACTCCAAGAGACCCAGTACTTC CASSLGLQETQYF
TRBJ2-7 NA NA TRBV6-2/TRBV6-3 TGTGCCAGCAGTCGACAGGCCTACGAGCAGTACTTC CASSRQAYEQYF
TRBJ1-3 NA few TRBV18 TGTGCCAGCTCACCCCAGTCCGGGTCTGGAAACACCATATATTTT CASSPQSGSGNTIYF
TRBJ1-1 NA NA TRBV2 TGTGCCAGCAGGGCTACCGGACAGCAGAACACTGAAGCTTTCTTT CASRATGQQNTEAFF
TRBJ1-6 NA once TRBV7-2 TGTGCCAGCAGCTTAGCGCCCCAGGGGCTGAATTCACCCCTCCACTTT CASSLAPQGLNSPLHF
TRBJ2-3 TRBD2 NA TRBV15 TGTGCCACCAGCAGAGCGACTAGCGGGGTAACAGATACGCAGTATTTT CATSRATSGVTDTQYF
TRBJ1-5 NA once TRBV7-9 TGTGCCAGCAGCTTAGAGGGGGATCAGCCCCAGCATTTT CASSLEGDQPQHF
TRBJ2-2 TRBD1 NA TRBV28 TGTGCCAGCAGTTTATGGACAGGGCGGGTCGGGGAGCTGTTTTTT CASSLWTGRVGELFF
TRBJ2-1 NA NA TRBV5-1 TGCGCCAGCATGGGCGAGAGTTATGAGCAGTTCTTC CASMGESYEQFF
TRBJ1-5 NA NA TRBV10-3 TGTGCCATCAGTGAGTCATACTCCGGAAGTAATCAGCCCCAGCATTTT CAISESYSGSNQPQHF
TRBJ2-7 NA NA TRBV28 TGTGCCAGCAGTTCGTCCATTCTCTACGAGCAGTACTTC CASSSSILYEQYF
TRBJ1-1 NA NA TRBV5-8 TGTGCCGCTACCGCGCGGTTGAACACTGAAGCTTTCTTT CAATARLNTEAFF
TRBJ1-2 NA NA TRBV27 TGTGCCAGCAGTTTACAGGTCCGGGATGACGGCACCTTC CASSLQVRDDGTF
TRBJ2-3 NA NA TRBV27 TGTGCCAGCAGCTCAGGACTGAGCACAGATACGCAGTATTTT CASSSGLSTDTQYF
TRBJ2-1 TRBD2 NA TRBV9 TGTGCCAGCAGCGTAAAGCGGGGGGGCTTCAGTGAGCAGTTCTTC CASSVKRGGFSEQFF
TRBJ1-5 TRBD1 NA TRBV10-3 TGTGCCATCAGTGAGTCAGGGGGCGGCGGTCAGCCCCAGCATTTT CAISESGGGGQPQHF
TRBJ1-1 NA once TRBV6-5 TGTGCCAGCCCCCCCGGGGAGGGAATGAACACTGAAGCTTTCTTT CASPPGEGMNTEAFF
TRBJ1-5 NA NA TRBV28 TGTGCCAGCAGAGCGACAGGCGGGAGCAATCAGCCCCAGCATTTT CASRATGGSNQPQHF
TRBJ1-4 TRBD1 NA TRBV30 TGTGCCTGGAGCGGTACAGGGGGCTTCGAAAAACTGTTTTTT CAWSGTGGFEKLFF
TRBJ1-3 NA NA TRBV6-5 TGTGCCAGCAGCTTTGGGACCCACTCCGGAAACACCATATATTTT CASSFGTHSGNTIYF
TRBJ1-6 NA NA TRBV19 TGTGCCAGTAGTATGTGGGCCCGAGTCAATAATTCACCCCTCCACTTT CASSMWARVNNSPLHF
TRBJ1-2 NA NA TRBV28 TGTGCCAGCAGTTTATCCCCGAACAGGGACTCTAACTATGGCTACACCTTC CASSLSPNRDSNYGYTF
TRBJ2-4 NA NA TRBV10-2 TGCGCCAGCAGTGAGTTTGTAGGGAAAAACATTCAGTACTTC CASSEFVGKNIQYF